This T cell receptor beta chain was observed in a study of technical replicates of blood from several donors (dated by TCRdb to 2016 to 2017). On this clone: The antigen this receptor binds is unknown. Per-nucleotide qualities are absent, and no much larger clonotype sits a single base away.

To prepare the library, the immunoSEQ multiplex PCR assay was applied. The clones in this table, taken by TCRdb from immuneACCESS, are in-frame only. Not every clone is retained; where verified, under half of the shortfall comes from an unresolved V gene, and the cause of the rest is unknown. The sample yields more than 45,000 clones; about nine tenths were counted once. In total, the top ten clones hold 3.5% to 5% of the sample. The V and J ends are trimmed by 4 bases and 0 bases, leaving 12 bases between them. For CDR1 and CDR2, the germline V gene lists ENHRY and SYGVKD. Spanning cysteine to phenylalanine, the CDR3 consists of 15 amino acids. Left in the record is the CDR3 DNA by itself, 45 bases read in frame from the first base.

Sequencing was done on a sample of PBMCs. The receptor chain draws on TRBV10-3 and TRBJ1-1, and possibly TRBD1, on 6 matching bases. The sequence derives from a human donor in good health. Some clones in this sample may be carry-over from other donors' samples. CDR3 reads: CAISGGGGMNTEAFF. The base sequence is TGTGCCATCAGTGGGGGAGGGGGGATGAACACTGAAGCTTTCTTT.